The present entry profiles one T cell receptor beta chain with its context. Enrollees, about 18 to 89 years old, lived in 24 US areas. This sample is part of a study of blood T cell repertoires in COVID-19. As handled by the study authors: Counts of nucleated cells, estimated from reference gene primer amplification, were obtained. Measured with immunoSEQ multiplex PCR; TCRdb has only the in-frame clones, and not every one. That table furnishes V, J and clone size, whereas the DNA furnished D and trimming. The data hold approximately 400,000 clones, with over 75% observed a single time. V was pared by 3 bases and J by 3 bases, with 11 bases between. The CDR3 has 15 amino acids. The germline CDR1 and CDR2 sequences are MNHEY and SMNVEV (reference sequence).

Sample: PBMCs or T cells enriched from blood (not recorded which). The source is a man under 40 who had recovered from COVID-19. The rearrangement uses TRBV27 and TRBJ2-2, with D tentatively TRBD2 (6 bases). CDR3: CASSFWGVDTGELFF. The CDR3 nucleotides are TGTGCCAGCAGTTTCTGGGGGGTCGACACCGGGGAGCTGTTTTTT.